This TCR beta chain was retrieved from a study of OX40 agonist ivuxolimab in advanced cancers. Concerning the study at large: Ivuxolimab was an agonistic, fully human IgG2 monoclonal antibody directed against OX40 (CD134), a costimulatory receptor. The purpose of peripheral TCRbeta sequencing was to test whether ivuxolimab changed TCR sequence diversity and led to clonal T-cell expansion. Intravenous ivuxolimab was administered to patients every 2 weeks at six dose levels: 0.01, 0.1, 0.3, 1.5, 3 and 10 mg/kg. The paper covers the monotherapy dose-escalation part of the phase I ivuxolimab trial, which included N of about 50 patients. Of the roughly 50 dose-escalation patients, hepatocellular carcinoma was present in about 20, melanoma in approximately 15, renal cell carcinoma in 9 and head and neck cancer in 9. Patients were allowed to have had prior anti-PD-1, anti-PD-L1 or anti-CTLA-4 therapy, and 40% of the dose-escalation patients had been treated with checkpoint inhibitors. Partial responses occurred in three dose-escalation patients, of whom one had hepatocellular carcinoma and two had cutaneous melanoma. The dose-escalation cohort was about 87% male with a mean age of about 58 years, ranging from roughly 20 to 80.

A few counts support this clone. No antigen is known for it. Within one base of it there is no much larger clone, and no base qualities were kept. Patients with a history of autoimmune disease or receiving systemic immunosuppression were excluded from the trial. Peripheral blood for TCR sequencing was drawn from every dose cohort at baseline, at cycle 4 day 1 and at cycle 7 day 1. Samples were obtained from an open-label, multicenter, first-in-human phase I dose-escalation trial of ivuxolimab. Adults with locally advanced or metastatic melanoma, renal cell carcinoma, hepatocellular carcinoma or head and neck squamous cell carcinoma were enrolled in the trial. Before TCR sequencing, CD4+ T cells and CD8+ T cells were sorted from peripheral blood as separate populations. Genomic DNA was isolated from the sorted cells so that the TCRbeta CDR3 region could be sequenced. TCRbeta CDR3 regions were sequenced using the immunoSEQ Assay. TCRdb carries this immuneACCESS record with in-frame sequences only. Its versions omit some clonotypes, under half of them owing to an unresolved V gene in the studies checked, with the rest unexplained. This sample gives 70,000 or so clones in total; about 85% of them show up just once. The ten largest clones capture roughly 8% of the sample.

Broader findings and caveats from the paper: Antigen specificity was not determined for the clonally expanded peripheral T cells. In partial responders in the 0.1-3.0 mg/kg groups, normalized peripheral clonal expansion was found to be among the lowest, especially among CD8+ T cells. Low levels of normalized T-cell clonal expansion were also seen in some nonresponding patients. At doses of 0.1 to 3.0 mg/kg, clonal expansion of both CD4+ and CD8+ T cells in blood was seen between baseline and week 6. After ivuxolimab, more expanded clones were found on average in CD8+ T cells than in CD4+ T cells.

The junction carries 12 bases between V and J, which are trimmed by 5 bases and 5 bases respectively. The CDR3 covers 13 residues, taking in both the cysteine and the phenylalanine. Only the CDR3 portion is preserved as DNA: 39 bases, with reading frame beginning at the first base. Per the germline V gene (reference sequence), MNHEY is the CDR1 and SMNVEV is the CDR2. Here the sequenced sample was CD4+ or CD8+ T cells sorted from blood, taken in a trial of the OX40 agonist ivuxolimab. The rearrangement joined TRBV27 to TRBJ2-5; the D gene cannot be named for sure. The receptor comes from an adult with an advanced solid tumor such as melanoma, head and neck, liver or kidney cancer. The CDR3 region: CASSIELGETQYF. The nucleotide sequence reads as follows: TGTGCCAGCAGTATCGAGCTAGGGGAGACCCAGTACTTC.